The 29 T cell receptor beta chains below all came from one sample that was sequenced in a study of spatial heterogeneity in lung cancer. Time point indicated: sample taken at primary tumor resection. Sequencing covered unsorted whole RNA taken from tumor, nontumor lung or frozen PBMC. TCRdb re-analysed the 5' RACE reads in MiXCR, keeping a single row per CDR3 protein. Among more than 65,000 distinct CDR3 sequences listed, 10% to 15% were seen once. Sequenced here: PBMCs, sampled at surgery. These receptors were taken from a male donor with early-stage non-small cell lung cancer.

The V call is TRBV6-2 or TRBV6-3, the J call TRBJ1-2, with 8 bases identical to TRBD1. Germline CDR1 and CDR2: MNHEY and SVGEGT. Trimming removed 5 bases from V and 4 bases from J; junction bases left unmatched: 9. The CDR3 is made up of 15 amino acids. DNA for the CDR3: TGTGCCAGCAGTCCGACAGGGGCGTTCCTCTATGGCTACACCTTC. Protein: CASSPTGAFLYGYTF.

This chain connects TRBV19 to TRBJ2-1; D is unresolved. The CDR3 has 13 amino acids. The germline V gene has CDR1 LNHDA and CDR2 SQIVND (reference sequence). The ends were cut back, 5 bases at V and 0 bases at J, with 5 bases in the middle. CDR3 region: CASSGHSYNEQFF. CDR3 DNA: TGTGCCAGTAGTGGGCACTCCTACAATGAGCAGTTCTTC. The whole variable domain, remainder taken from reference TRBV19 and TRBJ2-1, is DGGITQSPKYLFRKEGQNVTLSCEQNLNHDAMYWYRQDPGQGLRLIYYSQIVNDFQKGDIAEGYSVSREKKESFPLTVTSAQKNPTAFYLCASSGHSYNEQFFGPGTRLTVL.

This clonotype appeared many times. The chain joins TRBV20-1 to TRBJ1-1; the match to TRBD1 covers 8 bases. This CDR3 spans 14 amino acids. Germline assignment: CDR1 DFQATT and CDR2 SNEGSKA (reference sequence). V was pared by 0 bases and J by 5 bases, with 5 bases of the junction left unmatched. The CDR3 DNA sequence: TGCAGTGCTAGAGATCAGGGGGCAGGTACTGAAGCTTTCTTT. Its protein is CSARDQGAGTEAFF.

V is TRBV18 and J is TRBJ2-6; possible D gene TRBD1, 6 bases. V was clipped by 3 bases and J by 0 bases, with 12 bases between them. There are 17 residues in the CDR3. The germline CDR1 and CDR2 sequences are KGHSH and LQKENI. The CDR3 is CASSPGQLDSGANVLTF. CDR3 DNA: TGTGCCAGCTCACCTGGACAGCTCGACTCTGGGGCCAACGTCCTGACTTTC.

The J gene is TRBJ1-2, the V gene TRBV5-1, with 7 bases lining up with TRBD1. This CDR3 contains 13 residues. The germline V gene has CDR1 SGHRS and CDR2 YFSETQ. The ends lost 4 bases at V and 6 bases at J; junction bases unmatched: 6. For the CDR3, the DNA is TGCGCCAGCAGCACCGGACAGGAGGATGGCTACACCTTC. This codes for CASSTGQEDGYTF.

This clonotype turned up a few times. CDR3 bases: TGCAGTGCTAGAGTCGGCAGCGGGGGGGCCGGAGATACGCAGTATTTT. It is translated as CSARVGSGGAGDTQYF. V gene TRBV20-1 combines with J gene TRBJ2-3; 10 bases line up with TRBD2. The junction had 9 bases not matched to a gene; V was cut back by 1 base and J by 5 bases. The CDR3 consists of 16 residues. Per the germline V gene, CDR1 is DFQATT and CDR2 is SNEGSKA (reference sequence).

The chain joins TRBV9 to TRBJ2-7; maybe TRBD1 (6 bases). CDR1 SGDLS and CDR2 YYNGEE come from the germline V gene. The CDR3 loop spans 15 amino acids. Trimming pared 4 bases from V and 2 bases from J, leaving 16 bases between. The CDR3, as DNA: TGTGCCAGCAGCACCTTGGAACAGGGTACCTACGAGCAGTACTTC. Translated: CASSTLEQGTYEQYF.

This clonotype was picked up many times. CDR3: CASSERGTSGSNTGELFF. The DNA of the CDR3 is TGTGCCAGCAGCGAGAGGGGGACTAGCGGGAGTAATACCGGGGAGCTGTTTTTT. The chain is built from TRBV2 and TRBJ2-2; TRBD2 agrees at 14 bases. In germline, CDR1 is SNHLY, CDR2 FYNNEI. This CDR3 spans 18 amino acids. The J segment lost 5 bases and the V segment lost 6 bases, leaving 11 bases of the junction unmatched.

The genes are TRBV20-1 and TRBJ2-2; 8 bases align to TRBD2. J was trimmed by 4 bases and V by 4 bases; bases with no gene match: 8. Germline values: CDR1 DFQATT, CDR2 SNEGSKA (reference sequence). The CDR3 contains 15 residues. The DNA for the CDR3 is TGCAGTGCTATCGGCGGGGGGCGGGGCACCGGGGAGCTGTTTTTT. Its translation is CSAIGGGRGTGELFF.

This clonotype has only a few counts. J is TRBJ2-5 and V is TRBV6-6; a weak D match, TRBD2 (6 bases). Germline assignment: CDR1 MNHNY and CDR2 SVGAGI (reference sequence). The CDR3 spans 15 residues. The ends were cut back, 0 bases at V and 2 bases at J, with 10 bases in the middle. In DNA form, the CDR3 reads TGTGCCAGCAGTTACTCGGGGGACTCTCAAGAGACCCAGTACTTC. The encoded protein is CASSYSGDSQETQYF.

In its sample, this clonotype is medium-sized. The chain combines TRBV28 with TRBJ2-7; D not certain. Trimming removed 5 bases from V and 4 bases from J, with 15 bases in between. Germline V gene lookup returns CDR1 MDHEN and CDR2 SYDVKM. This CDR3 has 14 residues. Written as DNA, the CDR3 is TGTGCCAGCAGTCGGGCAGGTCTTGGGTACGAGCAGTACTTC. This codes for CASSRAGLGYEQYF.

This chain joins TRBV5-6 and TRBJ1-2; weak D call: TRBD1 (6 bases). Per germline, CDR1 SGHDT and CDR2 YYEEEE. The V end lost 0 bases, the J end lost 3 bases, and 9 bases lay between the germline ends. CDR3 length: 14 amino acids. CDR3: CASSLEAGDYGYTF. As DNA, the CDR3 is TGTGCCAGCAGCTTGGAGGCAGGGGACTATGGCTACACCTTC.

This chain connects TRBV11-2 to TRBJ2-2, with D perhaps matching TRBD1 (5 bases). V was shortened by 7 bases and J by 6 bases, with 6 bases between the two germline ends. The CDR3 has 11 residues. Germline loops: CDR1 SGHAT, CDR2 FQNNGV. CDR3 DNA sequence: TGTGCCAGCACCAGGGCCGGGGAGCTGTTTTTT. Translated, it gives CASTRAGELFF. The entire variable domain, with the rest obtained from reference TRBV11-2 and TRBJ2-2, is as follows: EAGVAQSPRYKIIEKRQSVAFWCNPISGHATLYWYQQILGQGPKLLIQFQNNGVVDDSQLPKDRFSAERLKGVDSTLKIQPAKLEDSAVYLCASTRAGELFFGEGSRLTVL.

In this sample, this clonotype turned up a few times. The chain couples TRBV9 to TRBJ2-7, with D possibly TRBD2 on 6 matching bases. The CDR3 runs to 14 residues. The germline gives CDR1 SGDLS, CDR2 YYNGEE. V lost 0 bases, J lost 5 bases, and 12 bases lay in between. CDR3 in DNA: TGTGCCAGCAGCGTAGGCTCCACGGGGGACGAGCAGTACTTC. Translating gives CASSVGSTGDEQYF. Using reference TRBV9 and TRBJ2-7 for the parts outside the CDR3, the full variable domain is DSGVTQTPKHLITATGQRVTLRCSPRSGDLSVYWYQQSLDQGLQFLIQYYNGEERAKGNILERFSAQQFPDLHSELNLSSLELGDSALYFCASSVGSTGDEQYFGPGTRLTVT.

Only a few counts were recorded for this clonotype. The chain joins TRBV28 to TRBJ1-1; D gene ambiguous. There are 12 residues in the CDR3. Germline-derived CDR1 and CDR2 are MDHEN and SYDVKM. V lost 3 bases and J 5 bases, leaving 7 bases between the germline ends. Here the CDR3 reads CASSFRETEAFF. The DNA for the CDR3 is TGTGCCAGCAGTTTTCGGGAGACTGAAGCTTTCTTT.

This clonotype was found many times. The chain recombines TRBV29-1 with TRBJ1-1, with no clear D. The CDR3 runs to 13 residues. V was pared by 7 bases and J by 4 bases, with 16 bases between. Germline V gives CDR1 SQVTM, CDR2 ANQGSEA. CDR3 residues: CSAVSSDGTEAFF. CDR3 sequence (DNA): TGCAGCGCTGTTTCCTCGGACGGCACTGAAGCTTTCTTT.

J is TRBJ1-2 and V is TRBV6-1, with D possibly matching TRBD1 (6 bases). The CDR3 contains 14 residues. Trimming removed 5 bases from V and 8 bases from J, with 18 bases in between. In germline, CDR1 is MNHNS, CDR2 SASEGT. In nucleotides, the CDR3 is TGTGCCAGCAGTCAACCACAGGGTTCTTGGGGCTACACCTTC. Translated, it gives CASSQPQGSWGYTF.

In its sample, this clonotype was seen a few times. The V gene is TRBV20-1, the J gene TRBJ1-2, with D unclear. The CDR3 is 13 amino acids. The germline V gene encodes CDR1 DFQATT and CDR2 SNEGSKA (reference sequence). Deletions cut 0 bases from V and 8 bases from J, with 13 bases between. CDR3 nucleotides: TGCAGTGCTAGAGACCCGGGGTCGGAGGGCTACACCTTC. Protein: CSARDPGSEGYTF.

This clonotype has a handful of counts. This chain uses TRBV12-3 or TRBV12-4 with TRBJ2-6, with D unclear. The CDR3 runs to 17 residues. V dropped 3 bases and J dropped 3 bases, with 15 bases sitting between them. CDR3 sequence: CASSLGSHHHGANVLTF. CDR3 nucleotides: TGTGCCAGCAGTTTGGGCAGCCACCACCATGGGGCCAACGTCCTGACTTTC.

This clonotype appeared a few times. One junction end disagrees with the germline gene, perhaps due to a read error. V and J are TRBV4-1 and TRBJ2-2; TRBD2 is a possible D gene (7 bases). Germline V lookup: CDR1 MGHRA, CDR2 YSYEKL. The CDR3 sequence is 13 residues long. The CDR3 reads CASSRDGGGEPFF. The CDR3 region has the DNA TGCGCCAGCAGCCGGGACGGAGGGGGGGAGCCGTTTTTT.

The chain combines TRBV5-6 with TRBJ2-7, with 7 bases fitting TRBD1. This CDR3 has 15 amino acids. The J segment lost 2 bases and the V segment lost 1 base, leaving 6 bases of the junction unmatched. The germline V gene has CDR1 SGHDT and CDR2 YYEEEE. The CDR3 nucleotides read TGTGCCAGCAGCTTGCGAGGGACAGCCACCTACGAGCAGTACTTC. Its protein product is CASSLRGTATYEQYF.

This clonotype was seen ten or more times. This sequence joins TRBV7-9 and TRBJ2-7; 9 nucleotides align to TRBD1. CDR1 is SEHNR, CDR2 FQNEAQ, per germline (reference sequence). This CDR3 has 17 residues. With 4 bases clipped from V and 7 bases from J, the junction kept 17 bases outside the gene matches. DNA for the CDR3: TGTGCCAGCAGCTCGACGACCGGGACAGGGAATGGGTATGAGCAGTACTTC. Translation: CASSSTTGTGNGYEQYF. The full variable domain, with the rest looked up from reference TRBV7-9 and TRBJ2-7, is DTGVSQNPRHKITKRGQNVTFRCDPISEHNRLYWYRQTLGQGPEFLTYFQNEAQLEKSRLLSDRFSAERPKGSFSTLEIQRTEQGDSAMYLCASSSTTGTGNGYEQYFGPGTRLTVT.

This clonotype came up a few times. The chain couples TRBV20-1 to TRBJ2-7; D is possibly TRBD1 (6 bases). V lost 4 bases to trimming and J lost 3 bases, with 7 bases between them. The CDR3 length is 11 residues. The germline gives CDR1 DFQATT, CDR2 SNEGSKA (reference sequence). CDR3 nucleotide sequence: TGCAGTGCTACAGGGGACTACGAGCAGTACTTC. It yields the protein CSATGDYEQYF.

This clonotype occurred a few times. This chain uses TRBV19 with TRBJ1-2; a possible D gene is TRBD1 (6 bases). Trimming removed 3 bases at V and 2 bases at J, with 13 bases between. CDR3 length equals 15 residues. Germline assignment: CDR1 LNHDA and CDR2 SQIVND (reference sequence). The CDR3 is CASSIAGEVNYGYTF. CDR3 in DNA: TGTGCCAGTAGTATCGCAGGGGAAGTGAACTATGGCTACACCTTC.

This clonotype came up a few times. The chain uses TRBV2 and TRBJ1-1; unclear D gene. V was clipped by 3 bases and J by 1 base, with 6 bases between them. Germline-derived CDR1 and CDR2 are SNHLY and FYNNEI. This CDR3 region has 13 residues. The CDR3 sequence: CASSEERNTEAFF. CDR3 coding DNA: TGTGCCAGCAGTGAGGAAAGGAACACTGAAGCTTTCTTT.

This clonotype showed up just a few times. The chain employs TRBV5-1 and TRBJ2-7, with D tentatively TRBD1 (6 bases). Germline V gives CDR1 SGHRS, CDR2 YFSETQ. V gave up 4 bases and J gave up 7 bases, with 15 bases separating them. The CDR3 sequence is 13 residues long. Here the CDR3 reads CASSPTGSGEQYF. The CDR3 nucleotides are TGCGCCAGCAGCCCTACAGGGTCGGGTGAGCAGTACTTC.

The V gene is TRBV7-2, the J gene TRBJ2-3, with TRBD2 matching 13 bases. Germline assignment: CDR1 SGHTA and CDR2 FQGNSA. The V gene end was trimmed by 3 bases and the J gene end by 3 bases; junction bases not matched to a gene: 0. This CDR3 is built from 15 residues. The CDR3, as DNA: TGTGCCAGCAGCTTGACTAGCGGGAGGACAGATACGCAGTATTTT. It specifies CASSLTSGRTDTQYF.

DNA for the CDR3: TGCAGCACGAGAGAGGGACAGGGCCTAGGGGACATTCAGTACTTC. It is translated as CSTREGQGLGDIQYF. This sequence joins TRBV29-1 and TRBJ2-4; 9 bases fit TRBD1. Germline V gene sequence: CDR1 SQVTM, CDR2 ANQGSEA. After removal of 8 bases from V and 8 bases from J, the junction contained 16 bases not matched to a gene. This CDR3 comprises 15 residues. Using reference TRBV29-1 and TRBJ2-4 for the parts outside the CDR3, the full variable domain is SAVISQKPSRDICQRGTSLTIQCQVDSQVTMMFWYRQQPGQSLTLIATANQGSEATYESGFVIDKFPISRPNLTFSTLTVSNMSPEDSSIYLCSTREGQGLGDIQYFGAGTRLSVL.

The chain combines TRBV15 with TRBJ1-4; no reliable D call. CDR3 length: 15 residues. V lost 2 bases, J lost 7 bases, and 14 bases lay in between. The germline CDR1 and CDR2 sequences are LNHNV and YYDKDF (reference sequence). This chain's CDR3 is CATSRREMEGEKLFF. For the CDR3, the DNA is TGTGCCACCAGCAGAAGGGAAATGGAGGGTGAAAAACTGTTTTTT. The entire variable domain, with the rest obtained from reference TRBV15 and TRBJ1-4, is as follows: DAMVIQNPRYQVTQFGKPVTLSCSQTLNHNVMYWYQQKSSQAPKLLFHYYDKDFNNEADTPDNFQSRRPNTSFCFLDIRSPGLGDTAMYLCATSRREMEGEKLFFGSGTQLSVL.